This is a list of T cell receptor beta chains from one sample in a study of CD8 T cells in Susac syndrome. MiXCR, run by TCRdb on the immunoSEQ multiplex PCR reads, gives a single entry per CDR3 protein. The sample includes 150,000 to 200,000 distinct CDR3 sequences, approximately 95% of them seen just once. Sequencing used CD8+ T cells from PBMCs. Every receptor here comes from a human donor with Susac syndrome. CDR3s include the opening cysteine and the closing phenylalanine or tryptophan. Each record gives: clone size, V gene, D gene, J gene, CDR3 DNA, CDR3 protein. A D gene is named only where the DNA matches it firmly. The listing skips clone size in some rows; elsewhere it reads once, few, many or a size class.

>-|TRBV6-1|-|TRBJ2-1
TGTGCCACTGGGGGGTGGTGGGAGCAGTTCTTC
CATGGWWEQFF
>-|TRBV20-1|-|TRBJ2-5
TGCAGTGCTCACCGTGTCGGGCCCTTGGAGACCCAGTACTTC
CSAHRVGPLETQYF
>-|TRBV29-1|-|TRBJ2-4
TGCAGCGTTGTAGGCAGCAAAAACATTCAGTACTTC
CSVVGSKNIQYF
>-|TRBV29-1|TRBD2|TRBJ2-7
TGCAGCGTTGATCCGGGGGGCGAGCAGTACTTC
CSVDPGGEQYF
>-|TRBV7-2|TRBD2|TRBJ2-7
TGTGCCAGCAGCTTAGGGGGTGGGGCGGGGGACCCCTACGAGCAGTACTTC
CASSLGGGAGDPYEQYF
>-|TRBV7-2|TRBD2|TRBJ2-7
TGTGCCAGCAGCTTAACTAGCGGGAATATACGACGCGAGCAGTACTTC
CASSLTSGNIRREQYF
>once|TRBV7-2|-|TRBJ2-6
TGTGCCAGCAGCTTATTCCAGGGGGCCAACGTCCTGACTTTC
CASSLFQGANVLTF
>-|TRBV7-9|-|TRBJ1-3
TGTGCCAGCAGCCCACAGGGACTCTCTGGAAACACCATATATTTT
CASSPQGLSGNTIYF
>-|TRBV2|TRBD2|TRBJ2-1
TGTGCCAGCAGGGAAGGGGAGGGCCCACACAATGAGCAGTTCTTC
CASREGEGPHNEQFF
>-|TRBV29-1|-|TRBJ2-7
TGCAGCGTGACAGCGACGTTTTCCTACGAGCAGTACTTC
CSVTATFSYEQYF